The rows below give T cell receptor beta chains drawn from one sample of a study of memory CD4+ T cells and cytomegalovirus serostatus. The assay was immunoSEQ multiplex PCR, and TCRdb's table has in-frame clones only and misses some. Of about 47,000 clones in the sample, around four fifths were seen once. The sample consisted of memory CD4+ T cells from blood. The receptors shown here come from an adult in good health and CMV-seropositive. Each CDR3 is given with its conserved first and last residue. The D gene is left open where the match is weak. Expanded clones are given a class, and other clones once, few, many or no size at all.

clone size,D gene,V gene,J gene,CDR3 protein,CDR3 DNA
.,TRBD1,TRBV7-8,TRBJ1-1,CASSSRLQGGNTEAFF,TGTGCCAGCAGCTCGAGATTACAGGGGGGAAACACTGAAGCTTTCTTT
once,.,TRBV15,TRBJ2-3,CATSKADTQYF,TGTGCCACCAGCAAGGCAGATACGCAGTATTTT
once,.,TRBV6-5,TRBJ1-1,CASLRRMNTEAFF,TGTGCCAGCCTTCGGCGGATGAACACTGAAGCTTTCTTT
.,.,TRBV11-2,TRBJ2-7,CASSLDPASYEQYF,TGTGCCAGCAGCTTAGACCCAGCCAGCTACGAGCAGTACTTC
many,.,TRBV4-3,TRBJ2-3,CASSQEPLGDTQYF,TGCGCCAGCAGCCAAGAACCTCTGGGGGATACGCAGTATTTT
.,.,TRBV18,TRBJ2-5,CASSPEEGETQYF,TGTGCCAGCTCACCAGAGGAAGGAGAGACCCAGTACTTC
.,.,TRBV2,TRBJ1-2,CASSETGPYGYTF,TGTGCCAGCAGTGAAACAGGACCCTATGGCTACACCTTC
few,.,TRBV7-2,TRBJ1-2,CASSLQGDRFGEGYTF,TGTGCCAGCAGCTTGCAAGGCGACAGGTTTGGGGAAGGCTACACCTTC
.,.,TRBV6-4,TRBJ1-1,CASSTDRNTEAFF,TGTGCCAGCAGTACCGACAGGAACACTGAAGCTTTCTTT
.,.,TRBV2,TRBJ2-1,CASSEEGGWDNEQFF,TGTGCCAGCAGTGAAGAGGGGGGCTGGGACAATGAGCAGTTCTTC
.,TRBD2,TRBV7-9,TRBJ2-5,CATKPGGGLIGMAETQYF,TGTGCCACCAAGCCCGGGGGGGGTCTCATAGGGATGGCAGAGACCCAGTACTTC
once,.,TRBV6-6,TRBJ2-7,CASSYLGRTNYEQYF,TGTGCCAGCAGTTACCTTGGGAGGACGAACTACGAGCAGTACTTC
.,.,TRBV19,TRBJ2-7,CASSEQGYEQYF,TGTGCCAGCTCGGAACAGGGCTACGAGCAGTACTTC
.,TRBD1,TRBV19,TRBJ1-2,CASSTGGVHYGYTF,TGTGCCAGTAGCACAGGGGGGGTTCACTATGGCTACACCTTC
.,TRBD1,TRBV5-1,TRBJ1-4,CASSLAGRGQGELNEKLFF,TGCGCCAGCAGCTTGGCCGGTAGGGGACAGGGGGAGCTAAATGAAAAACTGTTTTTT
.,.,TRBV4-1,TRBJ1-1,CASSHERKGLEAFF,TGCGCCAGCAGCCATGAGCGAAAAGGATTAGAAGCTTTCTTT